Each of the 21 T cell receptor beta chains below was sequenced from the same sample in a study of vaccination effects on CD4 cells after COVID-19. No antigen has been assigned to these receptors. Prior to sequencing, the ViraFEST assay stimulated PBMC with viral peptide pools, which expanded the antigen-specific CD4+ T cells. Culture proceeded for approximately 10 days, and CD4+ T cells were then isolated. The method was immunoSEQ multiplex PCR; TCRdb's version includes in-frame clones alone and lacks a portion of them. The repertoire holds under 85,000 clones, with roughly 72% as singletons. The sequenced sample was CD4+ T cells from PBMCs cultured with HCoV-229E spike peptides, obtained before COVID-19 vaccination. All receptors derive from a human donor who received a COVID-19 vaccine.

This clone was seen more than once but under ten times. The chain combines TRBV24-1 with TRBJ2-2; TRBD1 aligns across 8 bases. The CDR3 covers 16 residues. In germline, CDR1 is KGHDR, CDR2 SFDVKD. V shed 5 bases and J 6 bases; nucleotides not matched to a gene: 10. The CDR3 reads CATSVRTGTSAGELFF. The CDR3, as DNA: TGTGCCACCAGTGTGAGGACAGGGACGAGTGCCGGGGAGCTGTTTTTT.

The V call is TRBV7-3, the J call TRBJ2-2; TRBD2 aligns across 16 bases. Per germline, CDR1 SGHTA and CDR2 FQGTGA. The junction had 10 bases not matched to a gene; V was cut back by 5 bases and J by 4 bases. The CDR3 consists of 19 residues. The CDR3 here is CASSPGGLAGGPSTGELFF. The DNA of the CDR3 is TGTGCCAGCAGCCCAGGGGGACTAGCGGGGGGGCCGAGCACCGGGGAGCTGTTTTTT. Based on the CDR3 plus reference TRBV7-3 and TRBJ2-2, the full variable domain is GAGVSQTPSNKVTEKGKYVELRCDPISGHTALYWYRQSLGQGPEFLIYFQGTGAADDSGLPNDRFFAVRPEGSVSTLKIQRTERGDSAVYLCASSPGGLAGGPSTGELFFGEGSRLTVL.

The chain carries TRBV3-1 (or the pseudogene TRBV3-2) and TRBJ1-2, with TRBD1 identical over 8 bases. CDR3 length: 15 residues. Looked up from germline, CDR1 is LGHDT and CDR2 is YNNKEL (reference sequence). The V gene end was trimmed by 4 bases and the J gene end by 7 bases; junction bases not matched to a gene: 11. As DNA, the CDR3 is TGTGCCAGCAGCCGAGGGGGGCAGGGGGCGCGTGGCTACACCTTC. It translates to CASSRGGQGARGYTF.

The rearrangement links TRBV29-1 to TRBJ1-2; D gene uncertain. The germline gives CDR1 SQVTM, CDR2 ANQGSEA. V was cut by 6 bases and J by 7 bases, with 3 bases left in between. The length of the CDR3 is 8 residues. CDR3 nucleotides: TGCAGCGTGGCTGGCTACACCTTC. It translates to CSVAGYTF.

The chain carries TRBV10-3 and TRBJ1-2; D call uncertain. CDR1 and CDR2 (germline): ENHRY, SYGVKD. This CDR3 has 14 amino acids. V was pared by 1 base and J by 6 bases, with 12 bases between. CDR3 sequence reads: CAISELQSWDGYTF. In DNA, the CDR3 is TGTGCCATCAGTGAGTTGCAGAGTTGGGATGGCTACACCTTC.

This chain connects TRBV5-5 to TRBJ2-2; D gene uncertain. Deletions cut 2 bases from V and 4 bases from J, with 12 bases between. The germline V gene encodes CDR1 SGHKS and CDR2 YYEKEE (reference sequence). The CDR3 totals 15 residues. The CDR3 loop is CASSFSHSFTGELFF. The CDR3 nucleotides are TGTGCCAGCAGCTTCTCGCACAGCTTCACCGGGGAGCTGTTTTTT.

This chain connects TRBV5-1 to TRBJ1-5; no definite D call. Trimming removed 3 bases at V and 0 bases at J, with 10 bases between. The CDR3 extends over 15 amino acids. Germline CDR1 and CDR2: SGHRS and YFSETQ. The CDR3 here is CASSSEGFSNQPQHF. Here the CDR3 DNA reads TGCGCCAGCAGCTCCGAGGGTTTTAGCAATCAGCCCCAGCATTTT.

V and J are TRBV2 and TRBJ1-5; 10 bases align to TRBD1. CDR3 length: 17 residues. Germline CDR1 and CDR2: SNHLY and FYNNEI. The trim removed 7 bases at V and 0 bases at J, leaving 9 bases unmatched. This chain's CDR3 is CASKRDRGVGSNQPQHF. CDR3 bases: TGTGCCAGCAAGAGGGACAGGGGTGTTGGTAGCAATCAGCCCCAGCATTTT. The whole variable domain, filled in from reference TRBV2 and TRBJ1-5, reads EPEVTQTPSHQVTQMGQEVILRCVPISNHLYFYWYRQILGQKVEFLVSFYNNEISEKSEIFDDQFSVERPDGSNFTLKIRSTKLEDSAMYFCASKRDRGVGSNQPQHFGDGTRLSIL.

The rearrangement joins TRBV7-2 to TRBJ2-5; the match to TRBD2 covers 7 bases. Germline V gene lookup returns CDR1 SGHTA and CDR2 FQGNSA. The ends lost 0 bases at V and 7 bases at J; junction bases unmatched: 11. The CDR3 is 16 amino acids. CDR3 coding DNA: TGTGCCAGCAGCTTAGCAGGCGGGTTCCCGGGGGGGACCCAGTACTTC. As protein: CASSLAGGFPGGTQYF.

The chain uses TRBV6-5 and TRBJ2-3; D may correspond to TRBD1 or TRBD2 (5 bases each). The CDR3 has 15 amino acids. Germline loops: CDR1 MNHEY, CDR2 SVGAGI. Between the trimmed V and J ends, which lost 7 bases and 3 bases, there was a span of 17 bases. CDR3 coding DNA: TGTGCCAGCATCCAAGGTGGGGGAAGTACAGATACGCAGTATTTT. Protein: CASIQGGGSTDTQYF.

This clone was detected a few times. The V gene is TRBV9, the J gene TRBJ1-2; D remains unclear. V lost 0 bases, J lost 8 bases, and 11 bases lay in between. CDR3 length: 13 amino acids. The germline CDR1 and CDR2 sequences are SGDLS and YYNGEE. The DNA for the CDR3 is TGTGCCAGCAGCGTAGAACCTAGGACGGGCTACACCTTC. Its protein product is CASSVEPRTGYTF.

This chain joins TRBV12-3 or TRBV12-4 and TRBJ1-2, with a weak D call TRBD1 (6 bases). V lost 5 bases and J 6 bases, leaving 10 bases between the germline ends. The CDR3 consists of 12 residues. The CDR3 coding sequence is TGTGCCAGCAGTCGGACAGAGCATGGCTACACCTTC. It codes for CASSRTEHGYTF.

Comments on this clone: The same CDR3 also results from other DNA sequences found in this sample. The chain combines TRBV7-3 with TRBJ2-6; a weak D match, TRBD1 (6 bases). Germline V gene lookup returns CDR1 SGHTA and CDR2 FQGTGA. CDR3 length: 15 amino acids. Deletions cut 3 bases from V and 4 bases from J, with 10 bases between. Written as DNA, the CDR3 is TGTGCCAGCAGCTTCCAGGGGTCCGGGGCCAACGTCCTGACTTTC. Translated, it gives CASSFQGSGANVLTF. The full variable domain, rest sourced from reference TRBV7-3 and TRBJ2-6, is GAGVSQTPSNKVTEKGKYVELRCDPISGHTALYWYRQSLGQGPEFLIYFQGTGAADDSGLPNDRFFAVRPEGSVSTLKIQRTERGDSAVYLCASSFQGSGANVLTFGAGSRLTVL.

The rearrangement links TRBV9 to TRBJ1-1; D is ambiguous. Deletions cut 2 bases from V and 1 base from J, with 9 bases between. Germline assignment: CDR1 SGDLS and CDR2 YYNGEE. This CDR3 is 14 amino acids long. The CDR3 DNA is TGTGCCAGCAGCGTCATGCCTTCGAACACTGAAGCTTTCTTT. This translates into CASSVMPSNTEAFF.

The chain couples TRBV24-1 to TRBJ1-3, with D possibly being TRBD1 (5 bases). CDR1 and CDR2 (germline): KGHDR, SFDVKD. V lost 6 bases, J lost 4 bases, and 15 bases lay in between. This CDR3 region has 15 residues. The DNA of the CDR3 is TGTGCCACCAGTAAGGGGCTCGGACTCGGAAACACCATATATTTT. Its translation: CATSKGLGLGNTIYF.

The chain links TRBV2 to TRBJ2-3, with 8 nucleotides matching TRBD1. The trim removed 7 bases at V and 6 bases at J, leaving 9 bases unmatched. The CDR3 is 14 amino acids. CDR1 is SNHLY and CDR2 is FYNNEI in the germline V gene. CDR3 sequence: CASILDRGSDTQYF. The CDR3 DNA reads TGTGCCAGCATTTTAGACAGGGGATCCGATACGCAGTATTTT.

V and J are TRBV5-4 and TRBJ2-5; TRBD1 aligns across 10 bases. With V trimmed by 5 bases and J by 4 bases, 11 bases remained unmatched. The CDR3 contains 16 residues. CDR1 SGHNT and CDR2 YYREEE come from the germline V gene (reference sequence). This CDR3 is CASSTGTGAGRETQYF. The CDR3 DNA is TGTGCCAGCAGTACTGGGACAGGGGCGGGTCGAGAGACCCAGTACTTC.

The CDR3 sequence: CASSIQHQGSYGYTF. The DNA of the CDR3 is TGTGCCAGTAGTATACAACATCAGGGAAGTTATGGCTACACCTTC. J is TRBJ1-2 and V is TRBV19, with D possibly being TRBD1 (5 bases). Trimming cost V 2 bases and J 5 bases, with 15 bases left between them. Germline V gives CDR1 LNHDA, CDR2 SQIVND (reference sequence). This CDR3 has 15 residues.

The chain joins TRBV2 to TRBJ2-3, with 7 bases aligning to TRBD2. CDR1 and CDR2 (germline): SNHLY, FYNNEI. Trimming took 8 bases from V and 2 from J; bases not matched to a gene: 4. The CDR3 has 13 residues. CDR3 DNA: TGTGCCAGCGAGCGGGGAGCCACAGATACGCAGTATTTT. Translated: CASERGATDTQYF.

This chain uses TRBV25-1 with TRBJ2-6; 7 bases match TRBD1. With V trimmed by 8 bases and J by 0 bases, 4 bases remained unmatched. Germline V CDR1 and CDR2: MGHDK, SYGVNS. CDR3 length: 15 amino acids. The CDR3 coding sequence is TGTGCCAGCCGAAGACAGGGCTCTGGGGCCAACGTCCTGACTTTC. Its translation: CASRRQGSGANVLTF.

The genes are TRBV4-2 and TRBJ1-5; D is possibly TRBD1 (6 bases). Germline CDR1 reads LGHNA; CDR2 reads YNFKEQ. The CDR3 runs to 15 residues. V was pared by 8 bases and J by 0 bases, with 14 bases between. The CDR3 DNA reads as TGTGCCAGCCGAGGGGGGGACCTTAGCAATCAGCCCCAGCATTTT. Its translation: CASRGGDLSNQPQHF.